This is a list of T cell receptor beta chains from one sample in a study of T-cell memory formation after mild COVID-19. TCRdb re-called the 5' RACE reads with MiXCR, one entry per CDR3 protein. The sample lists about 160,000 distinct CDR3 sequences; roughly a third were seen once. Input material: PBMCs or a T cell subset sorted from them (not recorded which). All receptors derive from an adult woman who had mild COVID-19 (a few samples of this study predate the infection). Cell type and time point are not known. Both conserved end residues are part of each CDR3. A D gene is named only where the DNA matches it firmly. Not every row has a clone size; where given, it reads once, few, many or a size class.

D gene,V gene,J gene,clone size,CDR3 protein,CDR3 DNA
.,TRBV5-1,TRBJ2-3,once,CASSLEWRQKDTQYF,TGCGCCAGCAGCTTGGAGTGGCGGCAGAAGGATACGCAGTATTTT
TRBD2,TRBV5-1,TRBJ2-7,few,CASSLGLAVYEQYF,TGCGCCAGCAGCTTGGGACTAGCTGTATACGAGCAGTACTTC
TRBD1,TRBV18,TRBJ2-7,few,CASSPGQDSYEQYF,TGTGCCAGCTCCCCGGGACAGGACTCCTACGAGCAGTACTTC
.,TRBV19,TRBJ2-5,.,CASSIDSSETQYF,TGTGCCAGTAGTATTGACAGTTCGGAGACCCAGTACTTC
.,TRBV15,TRBJ1-1,once,CATSRNNRLNTEAFF,TGTGCCACCAGCAGGAATAACAGATTGAACACTGAAGCTTTCTTT
TRBD2,TRBV7-6,TRBJ2-1,few,CASSLATSDNEQFF,TGTGCCAGCAGCTTAGCTACTAGCGACAATGAGCAGTTCTTC
.,TRBV4-3,TRBJ2-1,.,CASSQENRWNEQFF,TGCGCCAGCAGCCAAGAGAACAGGTGGAATGAGCAGTTCTTC
.,TRBV5-5,TRBJ1-5,.,CASSLILSSSQPQHF,TGTGCCAGCAGCTTGATTTTGAGTTCGTCCCAGCCCCAGCATTTT
TRBD2,TRBV12-3/TRBV12-4,TRBJ2-2,.,CASSHIAGGLTGELFF,TGTGCCAGCAGTCATATAGCGGGAGGGCTCACCGGGGAGCTGTTTTTT
.,TRBV9,TRBJ1-4,.,CASSENTATNEKLFF,TGTGCCAGCAGCGAGAACACAGCAACTAATGAAAAACTGTTTTTT
TRBD1,TRBV7-2,TRBJ1-1,.,CASSLAPGGNTEAFF,TGTGCCAGCAGCTTAGCCCCAGGGGGGAACACTGAAGCTTTCTTT
TRBD2,TRBV11-2,TRBJ2-2,.,CASSPAPAGGAGELFF,TGTGCCAGCAGCCCGGCCCCAGCGGGGGGGGCTGGGGAGCTGTTTTTT
TRBD1,TRBV3-1,TRBJ1-4,.,CASSRGTGGEKLFF,TGTGCCAGCAGCCGCGGGACAGGGGGCGAAAAACTGTTTTTT
TRBD2,TRBV9,TRBJ2-1,.,CASSVPLGGGVDEQFF,TGTGCCAGCAGCGTCCCGTTGGGGGGGGGTGTCGATGAGCAGTTCTTC
TRBD1,TRBV3-1,TRBJ2-5,.,CASSQDPTGGKKTQYF,TGTGCCAGCAGCCAAGACCCGACAGGGGGGAAAAAGACCCAGTACTTC
.,TRBV5-6,TRBJ2-7,few,CASSPESGLVYEQYF,TGTGCCAGCAGCCCTGAATCAGGTCTGGTCTACGAGCAGTACTTC
TRBD1,TRBV20-1,TRBJ2-1,.,CSARVSGQGGYNEQFF,TGCAGTGCTAGAGTCTCAGGACAGGGGGGGTACAATGAGCAGTTCTTC
.,TRBV7-2,TRBJ2-5,.,CASIAGARTQYF,TGTGCCAGCATAGCAGGGGCAAGGACCCAGTACTTC
TRBD2,TRBV5-1,TRBJ2-2,few,CASNGGGHTGELFF,TGCGCCAGCAACGGGGGGGGACACACCGGGGAGCTGTTTTTT
.,TRBV7-2,TRBJ1-2,.,CASSAFIGGGYGYTF,TGTGCCAGCAGCGCCTTTATCGGGGGCGGATATGGCTACACCTTC
.,TRBV5-4,TRBJ2-3,.,CASSRTTDTQYF,TGTGCCAGCAGTCGAACCACAGATACGCAGTATTTT
TRBD2,TRBV19,TRBJ2-7,few,CASSATSAYEQYF,TGTGCCAGTAGTGCCACTAGCGCCTACGAGCAGTACTTC
TRBD1,TRBV7-6,TRBJ2-1,.,CASRITGDRGYNEQFF,TGTGCCAGCAGGATTACGGGGGACAGGGGATACAATGAGCAGTTCTTC
.,TRBV12-3/TRBV12-4,TRBJ1-2,once,CASTPGAATNYGYTF,TGTGCCAGCACCCCTGGGGCAGCAACTAACTATGGCTACACCTTC
TRBD1,TRBV12-3/TRBV12-4,TRBJ2-3,.,CASSLEGQVGMTQYF,TGTGCCAGCAGTTTAGAGGGACAGGTGGGAATGACGCAGTATTTT
TRBD1,TRBV5-1,TRBJ2-5,.,CASSPTTGKETQYF,TGCGCCAGCAGCCCCACGACAGGGAAAGAGACCCAGTACTTC
.,TRBV5-1,TRBJ2-6,.,CASSLENSGANVLTF,TGCGCCAGCAGCTTAGAAAACTCTGGGGCCAACGTCCTGACTTTC
.,TRBV5-1,TRBJ1-2,.,CASSLGDNYGYTF,TGCGCCAGCAGCTTGGGGGACAACTATGGCTACACCTTC
.,TRBV11-2,TRBJ2-1,.,CASSLEGGPFNEQFF,TGTGCCAGCAGCCTCGAGGGGGGACCCTTCAATGAGCAGTTCTTC